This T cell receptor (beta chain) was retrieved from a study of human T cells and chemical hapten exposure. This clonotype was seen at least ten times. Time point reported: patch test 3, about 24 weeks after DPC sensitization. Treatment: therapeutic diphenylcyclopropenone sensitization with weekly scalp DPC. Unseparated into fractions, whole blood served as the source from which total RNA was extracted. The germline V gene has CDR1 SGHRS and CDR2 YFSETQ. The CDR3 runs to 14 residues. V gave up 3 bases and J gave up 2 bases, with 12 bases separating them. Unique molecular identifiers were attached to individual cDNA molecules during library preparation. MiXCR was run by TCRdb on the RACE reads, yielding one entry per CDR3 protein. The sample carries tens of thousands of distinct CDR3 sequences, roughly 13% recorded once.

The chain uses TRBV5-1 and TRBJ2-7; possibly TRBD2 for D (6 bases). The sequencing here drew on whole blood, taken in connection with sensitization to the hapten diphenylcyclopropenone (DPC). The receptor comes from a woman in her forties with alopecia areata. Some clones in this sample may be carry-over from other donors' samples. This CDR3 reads CASSSGTDAYEQYF. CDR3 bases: TGCGCCAGCAGCTCCGGGACTGATGCCTACGAGCAGTACTTC.